Only a few counts were recorded for the clone carrying this T cell receptor (beta chain). The sample comes from a study of blood T cell repertoires in COVID-19. The CDR3 totals 13 residues. Between the trimmed V and J ends, which lost 4 bases and 4 bases, there was a span of 11 bases. Germline assignment: CDR1 MGHRA and CDR2 YSYEKL. Profiled with immunoSEQ multiplex PCR; TCRdb holds only in-frame clones, not every one. In the table there are 250,000 to 300,000 clones, around 89% of which are singletons. The rearrangement links TRBV4-1 to TRBJ2-7; D remains unclear. The specimen sequenced was peripheral blood. This receptor was obtained from a man aged 40-49 years with acute or convalescent COVID-19. In DNA, the CDR3 is TGCGCCAGCAGCCTCACACAGAATTACGAGCAGTACTTC. It codes for CASSLTQNYEQYF.